This T cell receptor (beta chain) came from a study of Ad26.COV2.S vaccination and SARS-CoV-2 variants. Documented treatment: some 20 received Ad26.COV2.S at low or high dose, single or two shots; roughly five received placebo; per-sample allocation not given. Samples came from day 63 after the first vaccine or placebo injection. The repertoire was sequenced with immunoSEQ multiplex PCR; TCRdb's copy has only in-frame clones and lacks some. This table holds approximately 340,000 clones, about 85% found once. On this clone itself: This CDR3 is also generated by other DNA sequences in the sample.

Sequencing used peripheral blood, obtained in a trial of Ad26.COV2.S vaccine versus placebo. This TCR was sampled from a person between 18 and 65 years old who received the Ad26.COV2.S COVID-19 vaccine or a placebo.

This chain's CDR3 is CASSLEGPTNEKLFF. The DNA for the CDR3 is TGCGCCAGCAGCTTGGAGGGGCCAACTAATGAAAAACTGTTTTTT. The chain joins TRBV5-1 to TRBJ1-4, with a tentative D call TRBD1 (5 bases). Trimming pared 0 bases from V and 0 bases from J, leaving 6 bases between. Germline values: CDR1 SGHRS, CDR2 YFSETQ. This CDR3 has 15 residues.